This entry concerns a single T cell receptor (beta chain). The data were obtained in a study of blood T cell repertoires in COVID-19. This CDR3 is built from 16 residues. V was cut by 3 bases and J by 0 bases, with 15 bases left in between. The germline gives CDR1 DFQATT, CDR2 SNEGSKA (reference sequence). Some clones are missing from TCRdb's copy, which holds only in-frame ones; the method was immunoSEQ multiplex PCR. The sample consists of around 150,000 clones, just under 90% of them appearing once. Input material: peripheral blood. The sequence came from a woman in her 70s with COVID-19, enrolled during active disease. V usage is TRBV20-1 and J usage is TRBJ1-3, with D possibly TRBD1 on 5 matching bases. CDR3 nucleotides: TGCAGTGCTAGTTCTGACCGGGGACTCTCTGGAAACACCATATATTTT. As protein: CSASSDRGLSGNTIYF.